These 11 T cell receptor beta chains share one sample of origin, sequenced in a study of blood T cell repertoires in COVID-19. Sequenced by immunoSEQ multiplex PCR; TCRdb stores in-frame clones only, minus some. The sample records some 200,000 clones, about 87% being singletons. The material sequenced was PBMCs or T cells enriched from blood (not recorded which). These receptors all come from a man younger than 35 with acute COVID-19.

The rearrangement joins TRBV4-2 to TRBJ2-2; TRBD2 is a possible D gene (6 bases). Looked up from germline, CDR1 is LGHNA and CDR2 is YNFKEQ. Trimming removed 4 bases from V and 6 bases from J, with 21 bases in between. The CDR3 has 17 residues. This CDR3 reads CASSLKRNGLTSGELFF. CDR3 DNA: TGTGCCAGCAGCCTGAAAAGGAACGGACTAACGTCCGGGGAGCTGTTTTTT.

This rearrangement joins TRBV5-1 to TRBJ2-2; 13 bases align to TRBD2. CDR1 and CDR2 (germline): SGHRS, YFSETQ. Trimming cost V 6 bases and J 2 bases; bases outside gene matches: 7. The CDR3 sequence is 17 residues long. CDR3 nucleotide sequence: TGCGCCAGCACCCTGGGACTAGCGGGACTTAACACCGGGGAGCTGTTTTTT. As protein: CASTLGLAGLNTGELFF.

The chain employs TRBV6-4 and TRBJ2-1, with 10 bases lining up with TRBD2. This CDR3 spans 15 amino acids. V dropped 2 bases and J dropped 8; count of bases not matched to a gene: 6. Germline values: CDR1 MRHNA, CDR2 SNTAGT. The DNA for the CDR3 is TGTGCCAGCAGTGACGCGTTCCTAGCGGGAGATGAGCAGTTCTTC. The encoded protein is CASSDAFLAGDEQFF.

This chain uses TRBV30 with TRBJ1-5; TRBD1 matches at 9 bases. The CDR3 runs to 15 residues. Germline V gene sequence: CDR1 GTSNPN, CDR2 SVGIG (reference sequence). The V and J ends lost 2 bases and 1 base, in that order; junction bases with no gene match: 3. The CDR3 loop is CAWSTGGNSNQPQHF. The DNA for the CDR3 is TGTGCCTGGAGTACAGGGGGCAACAGCAATCAGCCCCAGCATTTT.

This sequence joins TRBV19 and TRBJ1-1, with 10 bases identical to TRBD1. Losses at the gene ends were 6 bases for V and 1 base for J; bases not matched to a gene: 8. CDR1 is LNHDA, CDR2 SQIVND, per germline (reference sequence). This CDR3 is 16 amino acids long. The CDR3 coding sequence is TGTGCCAGTAGCCTGACAGGGGGCCTTCGGAACACTGAAGCTTTCTTT. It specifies CASSLTGGLRNTEAFF.

DNA of the CDR3: TGCGCCAGCAGCCAAGTTGGCGGAAACACCGGGGAGCTGTTTTTT. Protein sequence: CASSQVGGNTGELFF. The gene calls are TRBV4-1 and TRBJ2-2; D unclear. The CDR3 has 15 residues. The germline gives CDR1 MGHRA, CDR2 YSYEKL. V was trimmed by 1 base and J by 2 bases, leaving 8 bases between them.

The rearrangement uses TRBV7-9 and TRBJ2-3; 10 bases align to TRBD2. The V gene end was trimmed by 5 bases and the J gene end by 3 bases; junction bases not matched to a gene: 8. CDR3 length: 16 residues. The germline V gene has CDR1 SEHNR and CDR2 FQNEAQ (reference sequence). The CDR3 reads CASSPAGGPRTDTQYF. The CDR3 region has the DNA TGTGCCAGCAGCCCAGCGGGAGGGCCAAGGACAGATACGCAGTATTTT.

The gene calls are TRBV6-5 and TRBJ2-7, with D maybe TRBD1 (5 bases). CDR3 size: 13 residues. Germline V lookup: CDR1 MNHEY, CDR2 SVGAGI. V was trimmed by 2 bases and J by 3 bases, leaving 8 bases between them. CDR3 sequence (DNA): TGTGCCAGCAGTTACGGGGCAGACTACGAGCAGTACTTC. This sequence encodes CASSYGADYEQYF.

The CDR3 DNA reads as TGCGCCAGCAGCTTGGCGCCAGGGTCCACCTACGAGCAGTACTTC. Translated, it gives CASSLAPGSTYEQYF. The chain recombines TRBV5-1 with TRBJ2-7; TRBD1 is a possible D gene (5 bases). Germline assignment: CDR1 SGHRS and CDR2 YFSETQ. The CDR3 covers 15 residues. The V gene lost 0 bases and the J gene lost 2 bases, with 12 bases spanning the gap.

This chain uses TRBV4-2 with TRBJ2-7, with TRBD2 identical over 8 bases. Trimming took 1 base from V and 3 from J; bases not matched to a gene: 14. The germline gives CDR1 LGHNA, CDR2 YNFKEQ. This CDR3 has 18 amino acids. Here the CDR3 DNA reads TGTGCCAGCAGCCAAGCTTTCGGTGGTAGCGGGAATCTCTACGAGCAGTACTTC. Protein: CASSQAFGGSGNLYEQYF.

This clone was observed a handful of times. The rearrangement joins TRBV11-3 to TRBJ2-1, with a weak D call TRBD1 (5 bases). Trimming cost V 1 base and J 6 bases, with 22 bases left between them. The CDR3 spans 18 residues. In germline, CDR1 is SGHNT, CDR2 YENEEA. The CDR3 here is CASSLGTRTPVWINEQFF. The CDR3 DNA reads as TGTGCCAGCAGCTTAGGGACACGTACCCCGGTCTGGATCAATGAGCAGTTCTTC.